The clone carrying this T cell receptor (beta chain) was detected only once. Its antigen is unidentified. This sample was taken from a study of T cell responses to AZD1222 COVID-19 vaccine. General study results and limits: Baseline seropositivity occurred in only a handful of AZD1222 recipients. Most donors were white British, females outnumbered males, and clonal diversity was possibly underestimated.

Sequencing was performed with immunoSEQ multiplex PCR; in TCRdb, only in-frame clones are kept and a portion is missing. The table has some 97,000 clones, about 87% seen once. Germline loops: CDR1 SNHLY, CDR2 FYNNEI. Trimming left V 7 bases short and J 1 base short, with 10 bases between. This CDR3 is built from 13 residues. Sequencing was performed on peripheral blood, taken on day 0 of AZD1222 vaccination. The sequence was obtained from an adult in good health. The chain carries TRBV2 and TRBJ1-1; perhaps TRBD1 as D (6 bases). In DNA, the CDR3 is TGTGCCAGCATGGGACACAGGAACACTGAAGCTTTCTTT. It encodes CASMGHRNTEAFF.